This T cell receptor beta chain was captured in a study of vaccination and CD4 T cells after COVID-19 (dated by TCRdb to 2022 to 2024). General notes on the study: SARS-CoV-2 positivity had been established in the convalescent patients by nasal swab PCR, and mild disease was recorded in several of these patients and severe disease in one. For a few convalescent patients, samples were collected at an early post-vaccination timepoint (day 14) as well as at a late post-vaccination timepoint (days 161 to 241). The convalescent cohort comprised six males and four females, including two Hispanic individuals, seven Caucasians, two Asians and one multiracial person. Control cultures received a CEFX viral epitope pool as the positive control, an HIV-1 Nef peptide pool as the negative control, or no peptide. In ten to eleven COVID-19 convalescent patients and a handful of infection-naive healthy vaccine recipients, the spike-specific CD4+ TCR repertoire before mRNA vaccination was compared with the repertoire after mRNA vaccination. Post-COVID blood samples were collected from convalescent patients a median of approximately 100 days after diagnosis, with a range of about 35 to 170 days. Culture stimuli were overlapping spike peptide pools from SARS-CoV-2 and from the common cold coronaviruses HCoV-NL63, HCoV-OC43 and HCoV-229E. Participants received two doses of either the Pfizer-BioNTech BNT162b2 vaccine (n=8) or the Moderna mRNA-1273 vaccine (n=2). The time from the second vaccine dose to post-vaccine blood sampling had a median of roughly 70 days and ranged from 14 to 241 days.

The table lists this clonotype with a few counts. There is no known antigen for this receptor. No much larger clone exists at a distance of one base, and base qualities are not known. Libraries were built with PCR. DNA from cultured CD4+ T cells underwent TCR sequencing with the Oncomine TCR Beta short-read assay at the Johns Hopkins FTIC core. Genomic DNA was extracted from the cultured CD4+ T cells with the QIAamp micro DNA kit. Oncomine TCR Beta libraries from cultured CD4+ T cells were pooled with unique dual indexes and sequenced on an Illumina iSeq 100. As for the authors' bioinformatics: Non-productive sequences were filtered out, and CDR3s that did not start with C, did not end with F or W, or were shorter than 7 amino acids were discarded. The MANAFEST web application identified antigen-specific clonotypes by comparing peptide-stimulated wells against reference wells and other culture wells. An FDR below 0.05, an odds ratio above 5, and a productive frequency above 0.1% in at least two of three replicate wells were required for clones to be considered positive. Cross-reactive clonotypes were defined as significantly expanded in both SARS-CoV-2 spike wells and at least one common cold coronavirus spike condition. Similarity between CDR3 sequences was evaluated in R version 3.6.1 using Levenshtein distances (stringdist) and unrooted phylogenetic trees (ape). The public reads were run again by TCRdb, first through fastp at Q25 and then through MiXCR, and only productive beta chains were kept. Duplicate CDR3 protein sequences are folded into a single record with the most common DNA and genes. The V and J calls and clone size are TCRdb's, not the authors'. The sample table records around 30,000 distinct CDR3 sequences; 35% to 40% of these occur just once. The top ten clones comprise 3% to 4% of the sample.

The meaning of the sample's time point label: late sampling 161 to 241 days after vaccination in a few convalescent patients. The sample's treatment or condition label, in plain terms: roughly ten-day PBMC culture with coronavirus spike peptide pools or control peptides (ViraFEST assay). The ViraFEST assay was used in the study, in which antigen-specific T cells were expanded with peptide pools and expanded clonotypes were subsequently identified by TCR sequencing. The positive SARS-CoV-2 PCR tests of the convalescent patients were dated from March to December 2020, before the Alpha, Beta and Delta variants emerged in the United States. More than 1.5 million PBMCs per well were cultured in IMDM with approximately 5.2% human AB serum and roughly 9.3 IU/ml IL-2, plus 10 ug/ml peptide pools. On days 3 and 7, half of the culture medium was replaced with fresh IL-2-containing medium. After 10 days of culture, CD4+ T cells were isolated by negative selection with the EasySep CD4+ T cell isolation kit. Ficoll-Paque Plus gradient centrifugation was used to isolate PBMCs from whole blood, and the isolated PBMCs were then either used fresh or cryopreserved at -140C. Culture conditions were generally each tested in triplicate wells.

The investigation overall reported the following: Relatively few convalescent patients were included in the study, and early timepoints after natural infection were not analyzed. An increase in the median number of SARS-CoV-2-reactive clonotypes from around 20 after infection to some 40 after vaccination was observed, but the change was not found to be significant. Of the vaccine-specific clones in convalescent patients, 304 of 307, or nearly all, reacted only to SARS-CoV-2 spike and did not cross-react with common cold coronaviruses. In convalescent patients, a median approximately 90% of post-vaccine SARS-CoV-2-reactive clones were detected only after vaccination, suggesting vaccine-specific priming.

The CDR3 measures 16 amino acids from cysteine to phenylalanine. CDR3 DNA only is kept here, 48 bases in frame from base 1. The germline V gene (reference sequence) supplies CDR1 DFQATT and CDR2 SNEGSKA. The junction shows trimming of 3 bases on V and 6 bases on J, plus 24 bases between the germline ends. This chain joins TRBV20-1 to TRBJ2-7, with TRBD1 tentatively as D gene (7 bases match). The sequencing used CD4+ T cells from blood, cultured in vitro, collected about 7 months after SARS-CoV-2 vaccination. The sequence was obtained from a human donor who had recovered from COVID-19. In nucleotide form, the sequence is TGCAGTGCTAGGACTAAGCCGCAGGGGGGCTTTTTCGAGCAGTACTTC. This sequence encodes CSARTKPQGGFFEQYF.